This note documents a single T cell receptor (beta chain) sequence. Its antigen remains unknown. Mismatch with germline at one junction end may stem from a read error. Via MiXCR, TCRdb re-called the reads, giving one row per CDR3 protein. In the table there are roughly 600,000 distinct CDR3 sequences, roughly 26% of which are singletons. The data originate from a study of T cell repertoires in cytomegalovirus infection. Looking at the study overall: TCR beta signatures that were public indicated CMV infection and matching HLA type.

CDR1 is MGHRA, CDR2 YSYEKL, per germline. This CDR3 spans 15 amino acids. Points from the study as a whole: HLA-C-restricted CMV-specific TCR beta clonotypes were dominant in the ex vivo response. Summed frequency of public TCR beta families distinguished CMV carriers with the relevant HLA.

Material for sequencing was CD8+ T cells from PBMCs. This receptor was obtained from a human donor in good health (CMV status not recorded). Some clones in this sample may be carry-over from other donors' samples. The chain is built from TRBV4-1 and TRBJ1-1; D perhaps matches TRBD1 (5 bases). For the CDR3, the DNA is TGTGCCAGCAGCCAAGATGAGGGGACCCTCACTGAAGCTTTCTTT. It yields the protein CASSQDEGTLTEAFF.